This record looks at one TCR beta chain sequence and its context. Data came from immunoSEQ multiplex PCR; TCRdb stores just in-frame clones and leaves some out. Of fewer than 500,000 clones in the sample, 85% to 90% were seen once. This record belongs to a study of blood T cell repertoires in COVID-19. In Cohort 3, a recovered donor had either two negative PCRs, clearance, or symptom resolution. The CDR3 covers 17 residues. The specimen sequenced was PBMCs or T cells enriched from blood (not recorded which). This TCR was sampled from a man aged 25-40 years who had recovered from COVID-19. J is TRBJ2-1 and V is TRBV21-1; the table's D gene call, TRBD2, was not cross checked with the DNA. TRBV21-1 is recorded as a pseudogene. The CDR3 DNA reads TGTGCCAGTCCCGGGCCGGGGGTAGCGGGAATCCACAATGAGCAGTTCTTC. This encodes CASPGPGVAGIHNEQFF.